Below are 27 T cell receptor beta chains sequenced from a single sample in a study of blood T cell repertoires in COVID-19 (dated by TCRdb to the early 2020s). The library was prepared using the immunoSEQ multiplex PCR assay. TCRdb holds this immuneACCESS table with in-frame rearrangements only. Some clones are missing; in checked studies, unresolved V genes explain under half, and the rest has no known cause. The sample table records 130,000 or so clones; about 80% of these occur just once. Approximately 3% of the sample comes from the top ten. The sequencing input was peripheral blood. Receptors originate from a woman of 80 years or more with acute or convalescent COVID-19.

The CDR3 is CASSQRVTGELFF. The CDR3 nucleotides read TGTGCCAGCAGCCAGAGGGTCACCGGGGAGCTGTTTTTT. The chain carries TRBV3-1 (or the pseudogene TRBV3-2) and TRBJ2-2; D may be TRBD2 (5 bases). V was shortened by 3 bases and J by 4 bases, with 6 bases between the two germline ends. This CDR3 contains 13 residues. Germline lookup yields CDR1 LGHDT and CDR2 YNNKEL (reference sequence).

The chain employs TRBV2 and TRBJ2-2, with 7 bases identical to TRBD1. Germline CDR1 is SNHLY and CDR2 is FYNNEI. The CDR3 covers 15 residues. After removal of 3 bases from V and 1 base from J, the junction contained 2 bases not matched to a gene. The CDR3 here is CASSERTGNTGELFF. The CDR3 DNA reads TGTGCCAGCAGTGAGCGGACAGGGAACACCGGGGAGCTGTTTTTT.

The V gene is TRBV14, the J gene TRBJ2-3; maybe TRBD2 (6 bases). CDR3 length: 14 residues. Trimming pared 0 bases from V and 5 bases from J, leaving 9 bases between. Germline V gene lookup returns CDR1 SGHDN and CDR2 FVKESK. CDR3 sequence reads: CASSQDRGGDTQYF. The CDR3 DNA reads as TGTGCCAGCAGCCAAGACCGGGGAGGAGATACGCAGTATTTT.

This clone was seen a single time. This rearrangement joins TRBV6-5 to TRBJ1-2; no clear D gene. Germline CDR1 and CDR2: MNHEY and SVGAGI. CDR3 length equals 15 residues. Trimming took 0 bases from V and 6 from J, leaving 14 bases between them. CDR3 in amino acids: CASSYSAGQWDGYTF. The CDR3 DNA follows: TGTGCCAGCAGTTACTCGGCAGGCCAATGGGATGGCTACACCTTC.

The gene calls are TRBV7-9 and TRBJ1-1, with 8 positions matching TRBD1. This CDR3 has 16 residues. The germline CDR1 and CDR2 sequences are SEHNR and FQNEAQ (reference sequence). Trimming cost V 4 bases and J 1 base; bases outside gene matches: 8. CDR3 DNA: TGTGCCAGCAGCTCCGATATTGGACAGGGGAACACTGAAGCTTTCTTT. Residues: CASSSDIGQGNTEAFF.

The chain uses TRBV4-2 and TRBJ2-7; 10 bases fit TRBD2. The CDR3 runs 16 residues. Germline V lookup: CDR1 LGHNA, CDR2 YNFKEQ. The junction had 4 bases not matched to a gene; V was cut back by 0 bases and J by 2 bases. Here the CDR3 reads CASSQETSGTTYEQYF. The CDR3 region has the DNA TGTGCCAGCAGCCAAGAAACTAGCGGGACAACCTACGAGCAGTACTTC.

The chain combines TRBV4-3 with TRBJ1-6; no clear D gene. Trimming shortened V by 0 bases and J by 7 bases, and 10 bases separated the two germline ends. Germline lookup yields CDR1 LGHNA and CDR2 YSLEER. CDR3 length equals 15 residues. CDR3 protein: CASSQDLQRNSPLHF. For the CDR3, the DNA is TGCGCCAGCAGCCAAGATTTACAGAGAAATTCACCCCTCCACTTT.

The chain links TRBV21-1 to TRBJ1-1; the DNA was not compared with TRBD1, the D call given in the table. TRBV21-1 is a listed pseudogene. The CDR3 sequence is 14 residues long. The CDR3, as DNA: TGTGCCAGCAGCAAGAGAACGACAGGGAAGGGAGCTTTCTTT. Its translation: CASSKRTTGKGAFF.

The chain carries TRBV9 and TRBJ1-5; unclear D gene. The CDR3 has 15 amino acids. From germline, CDR1 is SGDLS and CDR2 YYNGEE. Between the trimmed V and J ends, which lost 0 bases and 5 bases, there was a span of 12 bases. The CDR3 DNA reads TGTGCCAGCAGCGTAGACGGGGTAGGCGATCAGCCCCAGCATTTT. Protein product: CASSVDGVGDQPQHF.

The genes are TRBV12-3 or TRBV12-4 and TRBJ1-2; D remains unclear. CDR3 length: 13 residues. The germline V and J ends were trimmed by 3 bases and 5 bases, with 10 bases remaining between them. CDR3 protein: CASSFGPRYGYTF. CDR3 in DNA: TGTGCCAGCAGTTTCGGCCCGAGGTATGGCTACACCTTC.

V is TRBV20-1 and J is TRBJ2-7, with 7 bases matching TRBD2. The CDR3 totals 14 residues. V gave up 3 bases and J gave up 1 base; unmatched junction bases: 6. CDR1 is DFQATT, CDR2 SNEGSKA, per germline (reference sequence). The CDR3 loop reads CSASGAGDSYEQYF. CDR3 bases: TGCAGTGCTAGTGGGGCGGGGGATTCCTACGAGCAGTACTTC.

This sequence joins TRBV4-1 and TRBJ1-2; possible D gene TRBD1, 5 bases. Trimming shortened V by 4 bases and J by 2 bases, and 14 bases separated the two germline ends. This CDR3 is built from 15 residues. The germline CDR1 and CDR2 sequences are MGHRA and YSYEKL. For the CDR3, the DNA is TGCGCCAGCAGCCCAGTTGGGGGGAGGAACTATGGCTACACCTTC. It specifies CASSPVGGRNYGYTF.

The genes are TRBV7-2 and TRBJ1-2; 9 bases are shared with TRBD1. Losses at the gene ends were 2 bases for V and 3 bases for J; bases not matched to a gene: 4. This CDR3 comprises 15 residues. Germline lookup yields CDR1 SGHTA and CDR2 FQGNSA. The CDR3 region has the DNA TGTGCCAGCAGCTTAACAGGGGGCTCGGACTATGGCTACACCTTC. This sequence encodes CASSLTGGSDYGYTF.

This clone was detected only a few times. The rearrangement links TRBV2 to TRBJ2-7; D gene ambiguous. Germline V lookup: CDR1 SNHLY, CDR2 FYNNEI. Deletions cut 3 bases from V and 2 bases from J, with 8 bases between. The CDR3 spans 13 residues. The CDR3 here is CASSDRPPYEQYF. Here the CDR3 DNA reads TGTGCCAGCAGTGACAGGCCTCCCTACGAGCAGTACTTC.

The chain couples TRBV5-6 to TRBJ2-2, with 10 bases lining up with TRBD2. From germline, CDR1 is SGHDT and CDR2 YYEEEE. The ends lost 0 bases at V and 2 bases at J; junction bases unmatched: 1. This CDR3 region has 16 residues. The CDR3 protein is CASSLGLAGNTGELFF. The DNA for the CDR3 is TGTGCCAGCAGCTTGGGACTAGCGGGCAACACCGGGGAGCTGTTTTTT.

This clone showed up just a few times. This sequence joins TRBV10-3 and TRBJ2-2; 7 nucleotides match TRBD1. The CDR3 is 15 residues long. Germline assignment: CDR1 ENHRY and CDR2 SYGVKD. V was pared by 10 bases and J by 0 bases, with 8 bases of the junction left unmatched. DNA for the CDR3: TGTGCCACCGAAACCGGGACAGCGAACACCGGGGAGCTGTTTTTT. Protein product: CATETGTANTGELFF.

The chain has TRBV6-5 and TRBJ1-3, with D uncertain. Trimming shortened V by 6 bases and J by 3 bases, and 9 bases separated the two germline ends. Germline lookup yields CDR1 MNHEY and CDR2 SVGAGI. The CDR3 has 13 amino acids. This CDR3 is CASRGSDGNTIYF. CDR3 bases: TGTGCCAGCAGGGGGAGTGATGGAAACACCATATATTTT.

The chain carries TRBV7-8 and TRBJ1-1; 8 bases map to TRBD1. Germline V gives CDR1 SGHVS, CDR2 FQNEAQ. The CDR3 contains 13 residues. V was pared by 10 bases and J by 5 bases, with 9 bases of the junction left unmatched. CDR3 coding DNA: TGTGCCACGAATCAGGGGGCACAAACTGAAGCTTTCTTT. Its translation: CATNQGAQTEAFF.

The rearrangement uses TRBV30 and TRBJ2-1; tentative D call: TRBD2 (6 bases). Trimming stripped 4 bases from V and 7 bases from J, with 14 bases between. The CDR3 sequence is 13 residues long. The V gene's germline CDR1 is GTSNPN and CDR2 SVGIG (reference sequence). CDR3 bases: TGTGCCTGGACTTCGGGACTCTATAATGAGCAGTTCTTC. Translating gives CAWTSGLYNEQFF. Looking up the rest from reference TRBV30 and TRBJ2-1 gives the full variable domain: SQTIHQWPATLVQPVGSPLSLECTVEGTSNPNLYWYRQAAGRGLQLLFYSVGIGQISSEVPQNLSASRPQDRQFILSSKKLLLSDSGFYLCAWTSGLYNEQFFGPGTRLTVL.

The chain couples TRBV5-6 to TRBJ2-1; tentative D call: TRBD2 (6 bases). The CDR3 is 15 residues long. The V and J ends lost 5 bases and 2 bases respectively, with 14 bases between them. Germline assignment: CDR1 SGHDT and CDR2 YYEEEE. Here the CDR3 DNA reads TGTGCCAGCAGTATAATCGGGGGTGCCTACAATGAGCAGTTCTTC. Residues: CASSIIGGAYNEQFF.

V is TRBV4-3 and J is TRBJ1-1; D is undetermined. CDR3 length equals 14 residues. The germline V gene has CDR1 LGHNA and CDR2 YSLEER. V lost 4 bases to trimming and J lost 1 base, with 10 bases between them. The CDR3 nucleotides read TGCGCCAGCAGCCTGAGCGGACCGAACACTGAAGCTTTCTTT. Protein sequence: CASSLSGPNTEAFF.

This clone appeared a single time. The rearrangement links TRBV6-6 to TRBJ1-3; 10 bases line up with TRBD1. CDR3 length equals 21 residues. Germline V gene lookup returns CDR1 MNHNY and CDR2 SVGAGI (reference sequence). J lost 0 bases, V lost 6 bases, and 20 bases had no gene match. The CDR3 DNA reads TGTGCCAGCAGCCCCGGGACAGGGGTATTTTGGTTCAAAAGCTCTGGAAACACCATATATTTT. As protein: CASSPGTGVFWFKSSGNTIYF.

V is TRBV7-9 and J is TRBJ1-4; 10 bases are shared with TRBD1. Germline trimming cut 2 bases from V and 7 bases from J; bases unmatched to any gene: 4. Germline CDR1 SEHNR, CDR2 FQNEAQ (reference sequence). The CDR3 is 15 amino acids. CDR3 loop: CASSLTTGGLEKLFF. The CDR3, as DNA: TGTGCCAGCAGCTTAACGACAGGGGGCCTTGAAAAACTGTTTTTT.

J is TRBJ2-7 and V is TRBV11-2, with a possible D match to TRBD1 (6 bases). V was trimmed by 5 bases and J by 0 bases, leaving 11 bases between them. The germline V gene encodes CDR1 SGHAT and CDR2 FQNNGV. The CDR3 spans 14 residues. The CDR3 DNA reads TGTGCCAGCAGCCCTACGACAGGCTCCTACGAGCAGTACTTC. Its protein product is CASSPTTGSYEQYF.

The rearrangement links TRBV11-3 to TRBJ2-6; TRBD1 aligns across 12 bases. Germline V gene sequence: CDR1 SGHNT, CDR2 YENEEA. The CDR3 spans 17 residues. Trimming at V came to 5 bases and at J to 2 bases, leaving 4 bases not matched to a gene. The CDR3 sequence: CASSRGTGGAGANVLTF. For the CDR3, the DNA is TGTGCCAGCAGCCGCGGGACAGGGGGCGCTGGGGCCAACGTCCTGACTTTC. The variable domain in full, completed from reference TRBV11-3 and TRBJ2-6, reads EAGVVQSPRYKIIEKKQPVAFWCNPISGHNTLYWYLQNLGQGPELLIRYENEEAVDDSQLPKDRFSAERLKGVDSTLKIQPAELGDSAVYLCASSRGTGGAGANVLTFGAGSRLTVL.

V is TRBV3-1 (or the pseudogene TRBV3-2) and J is TRBJ1-5, with 9 nucleotides matching TRBD1. With 1 base clipped from V and 7 bases from J, the junction kept 2 bases outside the gene matches. The CDR3 length is 14 residues. Germline CDR1 LGHDT, CDR2 YNNKEL (reference sequence). DNA of the CDR3: TGTGCCAGCAGCCAAGGGACAGGGGTGCAGCCCCAGCATTTT. It specifies CASSQGTGVQPQHF.

This clone was observed a handful of times. The chain is built from TRBV27 and TRBJ1-6, with D hard to call. V was cut by 5 bases and J by 5 bases, with 10 bases left in between. Germline V gene data show CDR1 as MNHEY and CDR2 as SMNVEV (reference sequence). The CDR3 is 14 amino acids. The CDR3 here is CASSRLWDNSPLHF. The CDR3 bases are TGTGCCAGCAGTCGACTTTGGGATAATTCACCCCTCCACTTT.